Below are 12 T cell receptor beta chains sequenced from a single sample in a study of OX40 agonist ivuxolimab in advanced cancers. The library was made by the immunoSEQ multiplex PCR assay. TCRdb took this table from immuneACCESS and kept in-frame rearrangements with V and J called. Such tables lack part of the clones; where checked against another copy, unresolved V genes explain under half of the gap, and the rest is unexplained. This sample holds tens of thousands of clones; approximately 90% were observed only once. The biggest ten clones account for approximately 11% of the sample. The sample consisted of CD4+ or CD8+ T cells sorted from blood, taken in a trial of the OX40 agonist ivuxolimab. These receptors were obtained from an adult with an advanced solid tumor such as melanoma, head and neck, liver or kidney cancer.

The chain has TRBV5-1 and TRBJ1-1; unclear D gene. Trimming shortened V by 4 bases and J by 6 bases, and 16 bases separated the two germline ends. The CDR3 covers 14 residues. CDR1 SGHRS and CDR2 YFSETQ come from the germline V gene. In DNA, the CDR3 is TGCGCCAGCAGCCCCAGCCACCCCGGCGCTGAAGCTTTCTTT. Amino acids: CASSPSHPGAEAFF.

The chain combines TRBV19 with TRBJ2-1, with 12 bases matching TRBD2. The ends lost 1 base at V and 10 bases at J; junction bases unmatched: 8. Germline CDR1 reads LNHDA; CDR2 reads SQIVND (reference sequence). The CDR3 sequence is 16 residues long. The CDR3 nucleotides are TGTGCCAGTAGTATAGCGCCCCTAGCGGGAGGGGGCGAGCAGTTCTTC. Translation: CASSIAPLAGGGEQFF.

The chain joins TRBV7-9 to TRBJ1-1, with TRBD1 matching 10 bases. The trim removed 1 base at V and 5 bases at J, leaving 4 bases unmatched. The V gene's germline CDR1 is SEHNR and CDR2 FQNEAQ (reference sequence). This CDR3 is 15 amino acids long. Here the CDR3 reads CASSLGGTGVTEAFF. In nucleotides, the CDR3 is TGTGCCAGCAGCTTAGGCGGGACAGGGGTTACTGAAGCTTTCTTT.

This chain connects TRBV4-2 to TRBJ2-7; TRBD1 agrees at 9 bases. The V and J ends lost 1 base and 1 base, in that order; junction bases with no gene match: 5. The CDR3 extends over 16 amino acids. Germline CDR1 is LGHNA and CDR2 is YNFKEQ. Here the CDR3 DNA reads TGTGCCAGCAGCCAAGCCGGGACAGGGAAGTCCTACGAGCAGTACTTC. Translating gives CASSQAGTGKSYEQYF.

This chain connects TRBV7-9 to TRBJ1-2, with unresolved D. V lost 0 bases and J 0 bases, leaving 8 bases between the germline ends. The CDR3 length is 15 residues. The V gene's germline CDR1 is SEHNR and CDR2 FQNEAQ (reference sequence). The CDR3 is CASSLAARPNYGYTF. The CDR3 DNA sequence: TGTGCCAGCAGCTTAGCGGCACGGCCTAACTATGGCTACACCTTC.

The CDR3 DNA reads TGTGCCAGCAGCCCCCCCGCCGGGAACACCGGGGAGCTGTTTTTT. It codes for CASSPPAGNTGELFF. The genes are TRBV7-6 and TRBJ2-2; no definite D call. The CDR3 consists of 15 residues. With 5 bases removed from V and 1 base from J, the gap between germline ends came to 11 bases. Germline CDR1 is SGHVS and CDR2 is FNYEAQ.

This chain joins TRBV7-2 and TRBJ2-5; D tentatively reads TRBD1 or TRBD2 (5 bases each). The J call may be mistaken, given a closer DNA end match to TRBJ2-7. CDR1 SGHTA and CDR2 FQGNSA come from the germline V gene. This CDR3 spans 13 amino acids. CDR3 sequence (DNA): TGTGCCAGCAGCTTTTGGGGGAGTGGCGAGCAGTACTTC. It yields the protein CASSFWGSGEQYF.

This chain connects TRBV7-9 to TRBJ1-1; a possible D gene is TRBD1 (6 bases). The CDR3 sequence is 15 residues long. CDR1 is SEHNR and CDR2 is FQNEAQ in the germline V gene (reference sequence). The V and J ends lost 2 bases and 1 base respectively, with 11 bases between them. CDR3 sequence: CASSLLGAQNTEAFF. Written as DNA, the CDR3 is TGTGCCAGCAGCTTATTGGGGGCGCAGAACACTGAAGCTTTCTTT.

This chain links TRBV7-2 with TRBJ1-6; 9 bases match TRBD1. The germline gives CDR1 SGHTA, CDR2 FQGNSA. This CDR3 is 15 amino acids long. With 5 bases clipped from V and 7 bases from J, the junction kept 6 bases outside the gene matches. The CDR3 spells CASSPGQGRNSPLHF. The CDR3 nucleotides read TGTGCCAGCAGCCCGGGACAGGGACGGAATTCACCCCTCCACTTT.

This rearrangement joins TRBV18 to TRBJ2-1, with TRBD2 matching 10 bases. CDR3 size: 17 residues. Germline V gene sequence: CDR1 KGHSH, CDR2 LQKENI. V lost 5 bases and J lost 7; bases outside the gene matches: 14. The CDR3 DNA reads as TGTGCCAGCTCAGCGTACCCCCTAGCGGGAGTGAGTAATGAGCAGTTCTTC. Protein sequence: CASSAYPLAGVSNEQFF.

The V gene is TRBV2, the J gene TRBJ1-5; weak D call: TRBD1 (5 bases). CDR1 and CDR2 from the germline V gene are SNHLY and FYNNEI. The CDR3 length is 15 residues. V gave up 0 bases and J gave up 2 bases, with 8 bases separating them. CDR3 in DNA: TGTGCCAGCAGTGAAGCAGGGGAGGGCAATCAGCCCCAGCATTTT. This gives the protein CASSEAGEGNQPQHF. Looking up the rest from reference TRBV2 and TRBJ1-5 gives the full variable domain: EPEVTQTPSHQVTQMGQEVILRCVPISNHLYFYWYRQILGQKVEFLVSFYNNEISEKSEIFDDQFSVERPDGSNFTLKIRSTKLEDSAMYFCASSEAGEGNQPQHFGDGTRLSIL.

This clone appeared a few times. The chain couples TRBV6-5 to TRBJ1-1, with D uncertain. This CDR3 has 14 residues. Germline lookup yields CDR1 MNHEY and CDR2 SVGAGI. The V end was cut by 0 bases, the J end by 1 base, with 6 bases between. CDR3 nucleotide sequence: TGTGCCAGCAGTTACTCGTACACGAACACTGAAGCTTTCTTT. It is translated as CASSYSYTNTEAFF.